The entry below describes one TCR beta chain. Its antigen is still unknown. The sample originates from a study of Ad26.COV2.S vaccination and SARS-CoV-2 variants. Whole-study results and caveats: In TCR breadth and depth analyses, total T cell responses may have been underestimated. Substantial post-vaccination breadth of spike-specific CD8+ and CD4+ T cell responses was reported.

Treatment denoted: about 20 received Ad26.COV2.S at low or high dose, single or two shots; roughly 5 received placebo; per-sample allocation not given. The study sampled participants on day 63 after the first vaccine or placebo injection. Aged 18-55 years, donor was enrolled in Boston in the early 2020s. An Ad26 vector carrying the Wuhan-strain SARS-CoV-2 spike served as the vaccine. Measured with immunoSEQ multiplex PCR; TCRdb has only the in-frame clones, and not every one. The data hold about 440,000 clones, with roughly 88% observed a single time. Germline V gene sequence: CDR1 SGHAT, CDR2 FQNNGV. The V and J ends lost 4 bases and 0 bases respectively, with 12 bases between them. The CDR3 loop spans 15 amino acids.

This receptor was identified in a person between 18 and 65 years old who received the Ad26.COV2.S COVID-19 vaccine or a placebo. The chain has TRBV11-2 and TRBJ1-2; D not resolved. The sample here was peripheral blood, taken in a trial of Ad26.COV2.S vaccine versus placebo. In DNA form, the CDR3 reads TGTGCCAGCAGCTCTTCAGCGCATTCTAACTATGGCTACACCTTC. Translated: CASSSSAHSNYGYTF.